Sequencing of this T cell receptor beta chain was carried out in a study of cytomegalovirus exposure and HLA in healthy donors. On the study more broadly: When 398 donors were genotyped, roughly four fifths of them were found to fall in the Caucasian-associated ancestry cluster. Whole-study findings and limits: By a later analysis, the bulk of CMV-associated TCR beta chains appeared HLA-restricted. As a later analysis showed, a missense DCLRE1C variant was linked to trimming of TCR beta V- and J-genes.

CDR1 and CDR2 (germline): SGDLS, YYNGEE. Trimming left V 0 bases short and J 6 bases short, with 13 bases between. The CDR3 runs to 16 residues. The PCR was carried out with 60 Vbeta primers and 13 Jbeta primers. Per the study methods: About 9.9 million shared chains were among roughly 81 million unique TCR beta chains counted in a later analysis. Repertoires were generated with immunoSEQ multiplex PCR, while TCRdb's copy carries only in-frame clones and drops some. The V and J calls and clone size come from that table; D and trimming were worked out from the DNA. The sample lists about 150,000 clones, about four fifths seen once, with around 6.2% in the top ten. Concerning this clone itself: The target antigen is unknown.

The rearrangement joins TRBV9 to TRBJ1-6, with D possibly being TRBD1 (6 bases). Material for sequencing was PBMCs. The sequence was obtained from a man aged 25 to 40 in good health and CMV-seropositive. DNA for the CDR3: TGTGCCAGCAGCGTAGCTGGGCAGGGGCTTAATTCACCCCTCCACTTT. As protein: CASSVAGQGLNSPLHF.